The text below deals with one TCR beta chain. The antigen is undetermined. This entry belongs to a study of vaccination and CD4 T cells after COVID-19. The wider study: Nasal swab PCR showed SARS-CoV-2 in convalescent patients, eight or nine with mild and one with severe disease. The study's findings and limits: The median count of SARS-CoV-2-reactive clonotypes rose from 21 to 38, not significantly.

Stated treatment: approximately nine-day PBMC culture with coronavirus spike peptide pools or control peptides (ViraFEST assay). TCR sequencing followed the expansion of antigen-specific T cells with peptide pools in ViraFEST. Germline V gene lookup returns CDR1 MDHEN and CDR2 SYDVKM. The length of the CDR3 is 14 residues. V shed 8 bases and J shed 2 bases, with 14 bases lying between them. The Oncomine TCR Beta short-read assay was applied to DNA of cultured CD4+ T cells. Genomic DNA from cultured CD4+ T cells was extracted. MiXCR was run by TCRdb on the PCR reads, yielding one entry per CDR3 protein. The table lists 10,000 to 15,000 distinct CDR3 sequences, about two thirds of them singletons.

What was sequenced was CD4+ T cells from blood, cultured in vitro. J is TRBJ2-3 and V is TRBV28; D is unresolved. The TCR sequence derives from a human donor who had recovered from COVID-19. The CDR3 DNA reads TGTGCCAGCTCCCGACTGATACTCACAGATACGCAGTATTTT. Protein: CASSRLILTDTQYF.